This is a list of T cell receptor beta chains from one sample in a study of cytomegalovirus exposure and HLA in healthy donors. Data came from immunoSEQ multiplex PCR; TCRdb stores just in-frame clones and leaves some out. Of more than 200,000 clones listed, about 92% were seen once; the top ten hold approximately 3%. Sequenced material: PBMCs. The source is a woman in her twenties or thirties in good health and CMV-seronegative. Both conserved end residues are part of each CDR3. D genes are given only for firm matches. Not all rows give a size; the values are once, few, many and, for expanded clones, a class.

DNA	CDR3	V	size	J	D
TGTGCCAGCAGTCCACCCGGGGGACTAGTTTCCTACGAGCAGTACTTC	CASSPPGGLVSYEQYF	TRBV6-6	NA	TRBJ2-7	TRBD2
TGCAGCGTAATCCACGTCGGGACAGGCTCCTACGAGCAGTACTTC	CSVIHVGTGSYEQYF	TRBV29-1	NA	TRBJ2-7	TRBD1
TGCGCCAGCAGCCAAGGTCAGGGGGGGACCTACGAGCAGTACTTC	CASSQGQGGTYEQYF	TRBV4-1	NA	TRBJ2-7	NA
TGTGCCAGCAGCCCCGGGACAGGGTTATCCAATGAGCAGTTCTTC	CASSPGTGLSNEQFF	TRBV11-3	NA	TRBJ2-1	TRBD1
TGTGCCAGCAGCTACGGGACTAGCGGGAGAGTTGAGCAGTTCTTC	CASSYGTSGRVEQFF	TRBV11-3	NA	TRBJ2-1	TRBD2
TGTGCCAGCAGCCCACAGGGACCCTACGAGCAGTACTTC	CASSPQGPYEQYF	TRBV5-8	NA	TRBJ2-7	NA
TGCGCCAGCAGCCAACCCAGGGGTTTCACTGAAGCTTTCTTT	CASSQPRGFTEAFF	TRBV4-1	NA	TRBJ1-1	NA
TGTGCCAGCACTAAAGGCGCCGGGGAGCTGTTTTTT	CASTKGAGELFF	TRBV28	NA	TRBJ2-2	NA
TGTGCCACCAGCAGAGATCGTGACCCACGGAATGAGCAGTTCTTC	CATSRDRDPRNEQFF	TRBV15	NA	TRBJ2-1	NA
TGCAGCGTTGACCCAGGTGGGAGTCGAACCGGGGAGCTGTTTTTT	CSVDPGGSRTGELFF	TRBV29-1	NA	TRBJ2-2	NA
TGTGCCAGCAGTACCCCGGGGACCTCCTACGAGCAGTACTTC	CASSTPGTSYEQYF	TRBV28	once	TRBJ2-7	NA
TGTGCCAGCAGTCCCTTAGGGACGGGGATCTACGAGCAGTACTTC	CASSPLGTGIYEQYF	TRBV28	NA	TRBJ2-7	NA
TGTGCCAGCAGTGAATCAGGGGGAGGGTCCTACGAGCAGTACTTC	CASSESGGGSYEQYF	TRBV6-1	many	TRBJ2-7	NA
TGCAGCGTTGATGAGGCAGTGTCCCAGACCCAGTACTTC	CSVDEAVSQTQYF	TRBV29-1	NA	TRBJ2-5	NA
TGTGCCAGCAGTTTAGGTTCTAAGGTGCAGTTCTTC	CASSLGSKVQFF	TRBV6-5	few	TRBJ2-1	NA
TGTGCCAGCAGTCCGTGGCAAACAAACTACGAGCAGTACTTC	CASSPWQTNYEQYF	TRBV28	once	TRBJ2-7	NA